The TCR beta chain described here comes from a study of blood T cells in healthy people across ages. Study results and caveats: There was no known CMV status for donors, so expanded clonotype changes were possibly confounded. Strong correlation linked observed beta diversity and percent naive T cells. Both naive CD4+ cell counts and diversity were greater in long-lived donors than in aged donors.

V was pared by 6 bases and J by 8 bases, with 19 bases between. Germline V CDR1 and CDR2: MNHEY, SVGEGT. The CDR3 runs 14 residues. The authors ran a second PCR of roughly 6 to 12 cycles using a sample-barcoded 5' primer and a J-beta primer mix. TCRdb re-analysed the 5' RACE reads in MiXCR, keeping a single row per CDR3 protein. The table shows 700,000 or so distinct CDR3 sequences, with 20% to 25% occurring only once. Worth noting for this clonotype: Its antigen is not known.

Per-sample yields of isolated PBMCs were at least 6 million. The chain joins TRBV6-2 or TRBV6-3 to TRBJ1-2; D gene uncertain. The clonotype comes from a man between 65 and 79 years old in good health. The sequenced material came from blood. CDR3 in DNA: TGTGCCAGCAGCTACGGACTCGTGTCACGGGGCTACACCTTC. Amino acid sequence: CASSYGLVSRGYTF.